Presented here are 16 T cell receptor beta chains from one specimen sequenced in a study of Graves' ophthalmopathy and Graves' hyperthyroidism. TCR beta CDR3 amplification used RNA transcripts. The authors performed first-round RT-PCR with HTBI primers and then a second-round multiplex PCR. TCRdb reanalysed the multiplex PCR reads using MiXCR and keeps one entry per CDR3 protein. The repertoire holds more than 300,000 distinct CDR3 sequences, with 17% as singletons. The sequencing sample was made of peripheral blood. Receptors originate from an adult woman with stable Graves' hyperthyroidism.

This clonotype came up many times. This rearrangement joins TRBV12-3 or TRBV12-4 to TRBJ2-7, with a tentative D call TRBD2 (6 bases). The V gene lost 5 bases and the J gene lost 1 base, with 18 bases spanning the gap. The CDR3 length is 16 residues. The CDR3: CASSPSLAFVSYEQYF. DNA for the CDR3: TGTGCCAGCAGTCCATCGCTAGCGTTTGTATCCTACGAGCAGTACTTC.

This clonotype was observed many times. The chain uses TRBV11-1 and TRBJ2-7; D is perhaps TRBD1 (6 bases). Germline V gene lookup returns CDR1 SGHAT and CDR2 FQDESV (reference sequence). With 5 bases removed from V and 1 base from J, the gap between germline ends came to 18 bases. This CDR3 has 16 residues. The CDR3 DNA reads TGTGCCAGCAGCCAAACGTGGGGGCGCCGGTCCTACGAGCAGTACTTC. This codes for CASSQTWGRRSYEQYF.

To note about this clonotype: A much more abundant neighbour one base away suggests this may be a read error. The genes are TRBV20-1 and TRBJ1-6, with D possibly matching TRBD1 (5 bases). The CDR3 contains 16 residues. Germline CDR1 is DFQATT and CDR2 is SNEGSKA (reference sequence). This CDR3 is CSARPYGADDNSHLHF. The CDR3 DNA reads as TGCAGTGCTAGACCTTACGGGGCTGACGATAATTCACACCTCCACTTT.

This clonotype was seen repeatedly, ten times or more. The V and J genes are TRBV28 and TRBJ1-1, with TRBD1 identical over 8 bases. CDR1 and CDR2 from the germline V gene are MDHEN and SYDVKM. Unmatched junction bases numbered 7, after V lost 5 bases and J lost 2 bases. The CDR3 length is 15 residues. CDR3 region: CASSRTGFGNTEAFF. The CDR3 DNA follows: TGTGCCAGCAGTCGGACAGGGTTCGGAAACACTGAAGCTTTCTTT.

This clonotype has at least ten counts. The chain joins TRBV20-1 to TRBJ2-7; possibly TRBD2 for D (6 bases). The length of the CDR3 is 13 residues. CDR1 and CDR2 (germline): DFQATT, SNEGSKA (reference sequence). The ends were cut back, 7 bases at V and 0 bases at J, with 13 bases in the middle. CDR3 region: CSGGSGPSYEQYF. CDR3 sequence (DNA): TGCAGTGGGGGTAGCGGACCCTCCTACGAGCAGTACTTC.

This rearrangement joins TRBV5-1 to TRBJ1-6; no definite D call. Trimming shortened V by 4 bases and J by 14 bases, and 28 bases separated the two germline ends. Germline CDR1 and CDR2: SGHRS and YFSETQ. The CDR3 length is 17 residues. The DNA of the CDR3 is TGCGCCAGCAGCCTTGGGGTGTTAGGCGGCAGCGCCTTTTCCCTCCACTTT. As protein: CASSLGVLGGSAFSLHF.

With regard to this clonotype: This may be a read error: a much more frequent sequence differs by one nucleotide. CDR3: CASNYAPSYSYEQYF. The CDR3 DNA reads TGTGCCAGCAATTACGCCCCTAGCTACTCCTACGAGCAGTACTTC. The chain uses TRBV28 and TRBJ2-7; possible D gene TRBD2, 5 bases. Germline V CDR1 and CDR2: MDHEN, SYDVKM. V dropped 7 bases and J dropped 0 bases, with 16 bases sitting between them. The CDR3 contains 15 residues.

This clonotype has ten or more counts. The chain couples TRBV19 to TRBJ1-3, with no clear D. Germline CDR1 is LNHDA and CDR2 is SQIVND (reference sequence). Between the trimmed V and J ends, which lost 5 bases and 1 base, there was a span of 6 bases. The CDR3 is 13 residues long. Here the CDR3 DNA reads TGTGCCAGTAGTCCCATTTCTGGAAACACCATATATTTT. Translated, it gives CASSPISGNTIYF.

This clonotype was picked up many times. The chain has TRBV7-2 and TRBJ2-7, with D perhaps matching TRBD2 (6 bases). This CDR3 contains 13 residues. V was clipped by 8 bases and J by 3 bases, with 14 bases between them. Germline V gene lookup returns CDR1 SGHTA and CDR2 FQGNSA. The DNA of the CDR3 is TGTGCCAGCGGACGGGACTGGGGCTACGAGCAGTACTTC. The encoded protein is CASGRDWGYEQYF.

This clonotype showed up just a few times. V gene TRBV20-1 combines with J gene TRBJ1-5; D unresolved. Looked up from germline, CDR1 is DFQATT and CDR2 is SNEGSKA (reference sequence). This CDR3 has 15 residues. Trimming left V 2 bases short and J 9 bases short, with 20 bases between. This CDR3 is CSARKPDGDQGPQHF. The CDR3 bases are TGCAGTGCTAGAAAACCGGACGGAGACCAAGGGCCCCAGCATTTT.

This clonotype was counted ten times or more. This rearrangement joins TRBV12-3 or TRBV12-4 to TRBJ1-5; TRBD1 agrees at 10 bases. Trimming took 6 bases from V and 6 from J; bases not matched to a gene: 5. This CDR3 spans 14 amino acids. The CDR3: CASSSTGGRQPQHF. Here the CDR3 DNA reads TGTGCCAGCAGCTCGACAGGGGGCCGTCAGCCCCAGCATTTT.

The table lists this clonotype with many counts. The chain combines TRBV11-2 with TRBJ2-7, with a tentative D call TRBD2 (6 bases). The ends were cut back, 3 bases at V and 0 bases at J, with 15 bases in the middle. The CDR3 runs 16 residues. Germline lookup yields CDR1 SGHAT and CDR2 FQNNGV. The CDR3 sequence: CASSLGTLQGSYEQYF. The CDR3, as DNA: TGTGCCAGCAGCTTGGGGACTCTACAAGGCTCCTACGAGCAGTACTTC. Looking up the rest from reference TRBV11-2 and TRBJ2-7 gives the full variable domain: EAGVAQSPRYKIIEKRQSVAFWCNPISGHATLYWYQQILGQGPKLLIQFQNNGVVDDSQLPKDRFSAERLKGVDSTLKIQPAKLEDSAVYLCASSLGTLQGSYEQYFGPGTRLTVT.

This clonotype was counted many times. The J gene is TRBJ2-7, the V gene TRBV6-5; the D gene is possibly TRBD1 (6 bases). This CDR3 contains 15 residues. CDR1 and CDR2 (germline): MNHEY, SVGAGI. V was cut by 2 bases and J by 4 bases, with 15 bases left in between. CDR3 sequence: CASSYGSTQGYEQYF. CDR3 nucleotide sequence: TGTGCCAGCAGTTACGGGTCCACTCAGGGGTACGAGCAGTACTTC.

The rearrangement links TRBV6-9 to TRBJ2-2, with a possible D match to TRBD1 (5 bases). The CDR3 loop spans 16 amino acids. V was trimmed by 2 bases and J by 1 base, leaving 11 bases between them. The germline CDR1 and CDR2 sequences are MNHGY and SVAAGI. CDR3: CASSYRNGQNTGELFF. The CDR3 nucleotides read TGTGCCAGCAGTTATCGTAACGGACAGAACACCGGGGAGCTGTTTTTT.

This clonotype was observed at least ten times. The chain uses TRBV30 and TRBJ2-7; 7 nucleotides match TRBD2. The CDR3 contains 12 residues. Germline-derived CDR1 and CDR2 are GTSNPN and SVGIG (reference sequence). V was clipped by 5 bases and J by 0 bases; unmatched bases: 1. CDR3 loop: CAWGRASYEQYF. The DNA for the CDR3 is TGTGCCTGGGGGAGGGCCTCCTACGAGCAGTACTTC.

CDR3 nucleotides: TGCGCCAGCAGCCAAGGCTTCACCGGGTACGAGCAGTACTTC. Its protein product is CASSQGFTGYEQYF. This rearrangement joins TRBV4-1 to TRBJ2-7, with unresolved D. CDR3 length equals 14 residues. Trimming pared 1 base from V and 4 bases from J, leaving 11 bases between. The germline V gene encodes CDR1 MGHRA and CDR2 YSYEKL.